This record concerns one TCR beta chain sequence. This entry is derived from a study of blood T cell repertoires in COVID-19. Study in general: COVID-19 samples, acute and convalescent, were from the United States, Italy and Spain. From T cells, B-cell-depleted T cells, or PBMCs came the material, which was cDNA or gDNA.

Authors' processing steps: Reference gene primers were amplified, and this amplification served to estimate nucleated cell counts. This table comes from immunoSEQ multiplex PCR, and its TCRdb copy is limited to in-frame clones, with some not included. The V and J calls and clone size are taken from that table; D and trimming were inferred from the DNA. The sample shows 55,000 to 65,000 clones, 70% to 90% of them seen only once. Germline V gene sequence: CDR1 MDHEN, CDR2 SYDVKM. The CDR3 has 18 amino acids. V lost 5 bases to trimming and J lost 3 bases; unmatched junction nucleotides: 13. The clonotype was recovered from a human donor with active COVID-19. The donor label of this sample is uncertain. The chain carries TRBV28 and TRBJ2-3; 11 bases are a match to TRBD1. Sequencing was done on a sample of peripheral blood. CDR3 nucleotide sequence: TGTGCCAGCAGTCCTCCATATCTGGGGGACAGGGGGACAGATACGCAGTATTTT. It translates to CASSPPYLGDRGTDTQYF.